This T cell receptor (beta chain) came from a study of T-cell reconstitution after alpha-beta-depleted transplantation in children. Broader study findings: T-cell counts and diversity at one year post-transplant came mainly from newly produced T cells.

This clonotype was counted a few times. Its cognate antigen is unknown. Researchers prepared the TCRbeta library using unique molecular identifiers, the study reports. TCRdb re-called the PCR reads with MiXCR, one entry per CDR3 protein. The sample records 700,000 or so distinct CDR3 sequences, over 10% being singletons. The trim removed 0 bases at V and 3 bases at J, leaving 7 bases unmatched. The CDR3 has 16 amino acids. Germline V lookup: CDR1 MNHEY, CDR2 SVGAGI. This chain connects TRBV6-5 to TRBJ2-7; 8 positions match TRBD1. The sequence came from a girl aged 2 to 10 with congenital amegakaryocytic thrombocytopenia, due to receive a stem cell transplant. Sequenced material: PBMCs, taken before TCRalphabeta/CD19-depleted stem cell transplant. As DNA, the CDR3 is TGTGCCAGCAGTTACTCTACCCCTGACAGGGGCTACGAGCAGTACTTC. Encoded protein: CASSYSTPDRGYEQYF.